These 8 T cell receptor beta chains came from one sample sequenced in a study of blood T cells in healthy people across ages. The use of a sample-barcoded 5' primer and a J-beta primer mix characterized a second PCR of roughly 6 to 11 cycles. TCRdb called the 5' RACE reads again in MiXCR, with one record for every CDR3 protein. This table holds 1,500,000 or so distinct CDR3 sequences, roughly 60% found once. Specimen: blood. These TCRs come from a young man in good health.

Here the CDR3 reads CASIPSDRIWYGYTF. In DNA, the CDR3 is TGTGCCAGCATCCCCTCCGACAGAATTTGGTATGGCTACACCTTC. The rearrangement joins TRBV6-2 or TRBV6-3 to TRBJ1-2; a possible D gene is TRBD1 (5 bases). This CDR3 is 15 amino acids long. Trimming stripped 7 bases from V and 5 bases from J, with 20 bases between. Per the germline V gene, CDR1 is MNHEY and CDR2 is SVGEGT.

The table lists this clonotype with a few counts. The chain combines TRBV6-6 with TRBJ1-1; D ambiguous. Per germline, CDR1 MNHNY and CDR2 SVGAGI (reference sequence). The germline V and J ends were trimmed by 2 bases and 0 bases, with 7 bases remaining between them. There are 14 residues in the CDR3. The CDR3 DNA reads TGTGCCAGCAGTTACGTGGGCTTGAACACTGAAGCTTTCTTT. It yields the protein CASSYVGLNTEAFF.

The chain recombines TRBV20-1 with TRBJ2-5, with D tentatively TRBD2 (6 bases). Matching the DNA end better, TRBJ2-7 makes the J call doubtful. CDR1 and CDR2 (germline): DFQATT, SNEGSKA (reference sequence). The CDR3 has 13 residues. The CDR3 reads CSASGGNPLEQYF. The CDR3 nucleotides are TGCAGTGCTAGCGGCGGGAACCCCCTCGAGCAGTACTTC.

This chain joins TRBV27 and TRBJ1-5; D may be TRBD1 (6 bases). CDR3 length: 14 residues. Germline CDR1 and CDR2: MNHEY and SMNVEV (reference sequence). Trimming stripped 4 bases from V and 5 bases from J, with 12 bases between. The DNA for the CDR3 is TGTGCCAGCAGTTATACAGGGTATTATCAGCCCCAGCATTTT. This translates into CASSYTGYYQPQHF.

The chain carries TRBV3-1 and TRBJ2-1, with 9 bases matching TRBD2. There are 17 residues in the CDR3. CDR1 is LGHDT, CDR2 YNNKEL, per germline (reference sequence). The V segment lost 0 bases and the J segment 9 bases; nucleotides outside the gene matches: 12. The CDR3: CASSQDRLAGISGEQFF. DNA of the CDR3: TGTGCCAGCAGCCAAGATCGCCTAGCGGGGATTTCGGGTGAGCAGTTCTTC.

This clonotype has more than one count but fewer than ten. This rearrangement joins TRBV29-1 to TRBJ2-3; D not certain. This CDR3 is built from 13 residues. CDR1 is SQVTM, CDR2 ANQGSEA, per germline. V was shortened by 4 bases and J by 2 bases, with 10 bases between the two germline ends. CDR3 protein: CSVAGRLTDTQYF. The CDR3 nucleotides read TGCAGCGTTGCAGGACGGCTCACAGATACGCAGTATTTT.

The J gene is TRBJ1-4, the V gene TRBV20-1; D is ambiguous. The germline V and J ends were trimmed by 7 bases and 6 bases, with 15 bases remaining between them. Germline V CDR1 and CDR2: DFQATT, SNEGSKA (reference sequence). This CDR3 is built from 13 residues. Here the CDR3 DNA reads TGCAGTGTGAGAAGCGGCTTTGATGAAAAACTGTTTTTT. Its translation: CSVRSGFDEKLFF.

The DNA for the CDR3 is TGTGCCAGCAGTGAATTGTTCGAGGGCACTGAAGCTTTCTTT. It specifies CASSELFEGTEAFF. This chain joins TRBV25-1 and TRBJ1-1; D call uncertain. With 1 base removed from V and 4 bases from J, the gap between germline ends came to 10 bases. CDR1 MGHDK and CDR2 SYGVNS come from the germline V gene. The CDR3 extends over 14 amino acids.